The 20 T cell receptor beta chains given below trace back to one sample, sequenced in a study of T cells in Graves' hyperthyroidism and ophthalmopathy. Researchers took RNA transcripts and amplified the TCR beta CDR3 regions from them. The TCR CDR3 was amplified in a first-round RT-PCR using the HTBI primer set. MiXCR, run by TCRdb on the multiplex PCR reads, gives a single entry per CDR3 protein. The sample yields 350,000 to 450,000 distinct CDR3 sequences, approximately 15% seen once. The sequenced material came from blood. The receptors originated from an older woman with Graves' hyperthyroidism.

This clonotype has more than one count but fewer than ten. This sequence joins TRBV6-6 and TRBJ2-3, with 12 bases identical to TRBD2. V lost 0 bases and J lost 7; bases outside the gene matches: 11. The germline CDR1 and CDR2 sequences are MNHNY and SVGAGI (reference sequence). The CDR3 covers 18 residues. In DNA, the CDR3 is TGTGCCAGCAGTTACTCGGGGCCCCTAGCGGGAGGGCCCCATACGCAGTATTTT. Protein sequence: CASSYSGPLAGGPHTQYF.

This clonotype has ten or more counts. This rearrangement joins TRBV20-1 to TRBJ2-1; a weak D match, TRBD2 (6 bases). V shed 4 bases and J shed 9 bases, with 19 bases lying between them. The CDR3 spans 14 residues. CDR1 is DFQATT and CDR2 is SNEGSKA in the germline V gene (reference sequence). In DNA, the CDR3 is TGCAGTGCTACCCCGGGACTCGGGTGGGGTGAGCAGTTCTTC. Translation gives CSATPGLGWGEQFF.

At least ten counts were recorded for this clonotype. CDR3 coding DNA: TGCAGCGTTGACGGAAGGGACAGGGGGCCCAATGAGCAGTTCTTC. It is translated as CSVDGRDRGPNEQFF. The V call is TRBV29-1, the J call TRBJ2-1; 12 nucleotides match TRBD1. The CDR3 has 15 amino acids. The V gene's germline CDR1 is SQVTM and CDR2 ANQGSEA. With V trimmed by 3 bases and J by 6 bases, 6 bases remained unmatched.

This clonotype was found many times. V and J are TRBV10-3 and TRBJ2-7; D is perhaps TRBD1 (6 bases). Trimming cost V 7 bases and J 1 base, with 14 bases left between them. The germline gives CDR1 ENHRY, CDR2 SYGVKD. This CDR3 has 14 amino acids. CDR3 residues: CAIKERDTSYEQYF. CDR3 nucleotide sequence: TGTGCCATCAAAGAAAGGGACACATCCTACGAGCAGTACTTC.

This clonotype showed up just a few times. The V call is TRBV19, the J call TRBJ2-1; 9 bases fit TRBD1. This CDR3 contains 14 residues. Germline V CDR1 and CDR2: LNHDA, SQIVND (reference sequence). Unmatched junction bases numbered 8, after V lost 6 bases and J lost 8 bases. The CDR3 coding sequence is TGTGCCAGTAGCGGACAGGGGTTTTCGTATGAGCAGTTCTTC. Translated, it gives CASSGQGFSYEQFF.

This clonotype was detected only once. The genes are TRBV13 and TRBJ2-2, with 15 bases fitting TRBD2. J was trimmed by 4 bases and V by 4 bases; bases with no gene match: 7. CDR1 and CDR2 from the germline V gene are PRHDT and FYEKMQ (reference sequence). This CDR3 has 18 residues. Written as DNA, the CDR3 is TGTGCCAGCAGCTACCTACCGGGACTAGCGGGAGGCACCGGGGAGCTGTTTTTT. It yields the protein CASSYLPGLAGGTGELFF.

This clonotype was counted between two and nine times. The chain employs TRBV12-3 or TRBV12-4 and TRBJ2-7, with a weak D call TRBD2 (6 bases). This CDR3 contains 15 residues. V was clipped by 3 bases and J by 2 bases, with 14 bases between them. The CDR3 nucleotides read TGTGCCAGCAGTTTTCTCTTGACTAGTCCCTACGAGCAGTACTTC. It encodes CASSFLLTSPYEQYF.

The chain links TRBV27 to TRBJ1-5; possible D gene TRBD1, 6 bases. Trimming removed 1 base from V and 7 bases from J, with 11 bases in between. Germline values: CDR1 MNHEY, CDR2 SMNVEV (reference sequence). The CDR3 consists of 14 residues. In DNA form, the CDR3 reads TGTGCCAGCAGTTTATTCCTTGGGGGCCAGCCCCAGCATTTT. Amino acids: CASSLFLGGQPQHF.

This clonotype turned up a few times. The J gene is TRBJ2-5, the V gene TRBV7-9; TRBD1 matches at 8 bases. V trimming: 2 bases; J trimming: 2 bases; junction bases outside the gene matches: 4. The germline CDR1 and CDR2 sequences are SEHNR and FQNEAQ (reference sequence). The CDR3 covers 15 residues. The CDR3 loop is CASSLNRQGQETQYF. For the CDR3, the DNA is TGTGCCAGCAGCTTAAACCGACAGGGGCAAGAGACCCAGTACTTC. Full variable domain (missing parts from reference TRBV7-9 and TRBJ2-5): DTGVSQNPRHKITKRGQNVTFRCDPISEHNRLYWYRQTLGQGPEFLTYFQNEAQLEKSRLLSDRFSAERPKGSFSTLEIQRTEQGDSAMYLCASSLNRQGQETQYFGPGTRLLVL.

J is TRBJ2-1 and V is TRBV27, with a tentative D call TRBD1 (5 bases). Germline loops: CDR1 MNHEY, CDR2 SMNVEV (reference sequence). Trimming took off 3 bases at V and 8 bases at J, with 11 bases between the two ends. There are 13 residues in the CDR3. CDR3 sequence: CASSFQGKYEQFF. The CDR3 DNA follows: TGTGCCAGCAGTTTTCAGGGAAAATATGAGCAGTTCTTC.

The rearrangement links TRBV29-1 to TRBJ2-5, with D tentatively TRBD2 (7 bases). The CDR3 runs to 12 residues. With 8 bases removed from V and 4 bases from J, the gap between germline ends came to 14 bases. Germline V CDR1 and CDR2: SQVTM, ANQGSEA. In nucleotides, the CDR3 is TGCAGCTCTAAGGGGGGGCTAGAGACCCAGTACTTC. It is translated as CSSKGGLETQYF.

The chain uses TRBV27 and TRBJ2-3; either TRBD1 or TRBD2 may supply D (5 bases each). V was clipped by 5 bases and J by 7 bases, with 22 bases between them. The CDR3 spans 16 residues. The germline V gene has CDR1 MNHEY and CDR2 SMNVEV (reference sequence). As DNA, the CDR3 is TGTGCCAGCAGTGAGGGGTGGGGGAAACGGCCACATACGCAGTATTTT. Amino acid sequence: CASSEGWGKRPHTQYF.

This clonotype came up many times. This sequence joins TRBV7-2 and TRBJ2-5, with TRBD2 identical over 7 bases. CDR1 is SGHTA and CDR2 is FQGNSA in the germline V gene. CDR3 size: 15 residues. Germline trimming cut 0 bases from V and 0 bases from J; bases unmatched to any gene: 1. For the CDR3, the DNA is TGTGCCAGCAGCTTAGCGGGAGGGTACCAAGAGACCCAGTACTTC. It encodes CASSLAGGYQETQYF.

The CDR3 loop reads CASSPGTDATNEKLFF. The DNA for the CDR3 is TGTGCCAGCAGCCCCGGGACGGATGCAACTAATGAAAAACTGTTTTTT. J is TRBJ1-4 and V is TRBV12-3 or TRBV12-4; D is possibly TRBD1 (5 bases). This CDR3 has 16 residues. V lost 6 bases, J lost 0 bases, and 14 bases lay in between.

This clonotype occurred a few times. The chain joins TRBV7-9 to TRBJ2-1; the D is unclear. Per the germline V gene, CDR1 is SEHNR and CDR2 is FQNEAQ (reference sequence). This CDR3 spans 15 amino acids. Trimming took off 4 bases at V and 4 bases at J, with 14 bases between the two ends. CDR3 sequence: CASSSELDGYNEQFF. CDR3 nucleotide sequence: TGTGCCAGCAGCTCGGAACTGGACGGGTACAATGAGCAGTTCTTC.

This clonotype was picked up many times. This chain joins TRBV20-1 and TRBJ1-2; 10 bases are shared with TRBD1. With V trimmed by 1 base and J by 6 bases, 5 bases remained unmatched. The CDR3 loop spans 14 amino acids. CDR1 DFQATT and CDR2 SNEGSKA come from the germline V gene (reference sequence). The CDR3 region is CSARGFGTGDGYTF. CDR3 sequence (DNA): TGCAGTGCTAGAGGGTTTGGGACAGGGGATGGCTACACCTTC.

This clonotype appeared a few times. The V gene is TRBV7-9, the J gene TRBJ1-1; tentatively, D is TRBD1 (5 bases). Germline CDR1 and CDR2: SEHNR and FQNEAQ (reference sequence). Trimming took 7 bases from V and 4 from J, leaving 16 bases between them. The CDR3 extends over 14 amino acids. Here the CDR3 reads CASTAQAGVTEAFF. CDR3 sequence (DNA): TGTGCCAGCACCGCTCAAGCGGGGGTCACTGAAGCTTTCTTT.

For the CDR3, the DNA is TGCGCCAGCAGCCAAGATTCCCCTGTAAGTGTCTTCCGCGGGGGCATCCCTGAAGCTTTCTTT. Translating it yields CASSQDSPVSVFRGGIPEAFF. The genes are TRBV4-1 and TRBJ1-1; D perhaps matches TRBD1 (6 bases). The V gene's germline CDR1 is MGHRA and CDR2 YSYEKL. The CDR3 is 21 residues long. V was pared by 0 bases and J by 6 bases, with 32 bases between.

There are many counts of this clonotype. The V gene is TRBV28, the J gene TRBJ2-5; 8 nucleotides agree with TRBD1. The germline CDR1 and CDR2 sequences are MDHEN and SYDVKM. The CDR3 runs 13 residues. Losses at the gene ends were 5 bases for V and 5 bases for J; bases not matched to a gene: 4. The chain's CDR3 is CASSTGQDETQYF. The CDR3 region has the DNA TGTGCCAGCAGTACGGGACAGGACGAGACCCAGTACTTC.

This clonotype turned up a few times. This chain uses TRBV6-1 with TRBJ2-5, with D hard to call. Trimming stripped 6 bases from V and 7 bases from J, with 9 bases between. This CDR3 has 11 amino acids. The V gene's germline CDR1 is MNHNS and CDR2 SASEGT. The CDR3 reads CASSPSRTQYF. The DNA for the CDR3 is TGTGCCAGCAGCCCCTCAAGGACCCAGTACTTC.